This entry lists 16 T cell receptor beta chains sequenced from one sample in a study of T cells in women clearing cervical HPV infection. Using immunoSEQ multiplex PCR, the repertoire was profiled, and TCRdb retains in-frame clones only, with some absent. The sample totals 15,000 to 20,000 clones. The sample taken for sequencing was blood buffy coat. These receptors all stem from a woman aged 18-70 years with a cervical HPV16 infection that either progressed to CIN3+ or cleared (not recorded which).

On this clone: The read gets to within 3 residues of the CDR3 end, and the germline J gene fills in the rest. This rearrangement joins TRBV20-1 to TRBJ2-2; 7 bases are a match to TRBD1. The CDR3 has 13 amino acids. The germline gives CDR1 DFQATT, CDR2 SNEGSKA (reference sequence). CDR3 region: CSAALQGNSPLFF. Partial CDR3 DNA: TGCAGTGCCGCCCTACAGGGGAATTCACCG.

Notes on this clone: The read gets to within 3 residues of the CDR3 end, and the germline J gene fills in the rest. This sequence joins TRBV18 and TRBJ1-1; 7 bases line up with TRBD1. The CDR3 is 15 residues long. The germline gives CDR1 KGHSH, CDR2 LQKENI. J gave up 1 base and V 3 bases, and 5 bases lay outside the gene matches. Incomplete CDR3 DNA: TGTGCCAGCTCACCGGGACAGCCGTCGAACACTGAA. This translates into CASSPGQPSNTE. The whole CDR3 reads CASSPGQPSNTEAFF.

Remarks on this clone: The read ends 3 residues early relative to the CDR3; the germline J gene fills the gap. The gene calls are TRBV7-6 and TRBJ2-5; the D is unclear. Looked up from germline, CDR1 is SGHVS and CDR2 is FNYEAQ. This CDR3 is built from 12 residues. With 1 base removed from V and 3 bases from J, the gap between germline ends came to 3 bases. CDR3 protein: CASSLVKETQYF. CDR3 DNA, as far as it was read: TGTGCCAGCAGCTTAGTAAAAGAGACC.

CDR3 sequence reads: CASIRGGSNYGYTF. Partial CDR3 DNA: TGTGCCAGCATCCGGGGGGGTAGTAACTATGGC. V usage is TRBV2 and J usage is TRBJ1-2; perhaps TRBD1 as D (5 bases). The read falls 3 residues short of the CDR3 end, and the missing part is taken from the germline J gene. CDR3 length: 14 residues. The V gene's germline CDR1 is SNHLY and CDR2 FYNNEI. V was shortened by 7 bases and J by 1 base, with 13 bases between the two germline ends. Combining the CDR3 with reference TRBV2 and TRBJ1-2 gives the whole variable domain EPEVTQTPSHQVTQMGQEVILRCVPISNHLYFYWYRQILGQKVEFLVSFYNNEISEKSEIFDDQFSVERPDGSNFTLKIRSTKLEDSAMYFCASIRGGSNYGYTFGSGTRLTVV.

Remarks on this clone: The CDR3 goes on 3 residues after the read ends, and that part is filled in from the germline J gene. The chain joins TRBV5-6 to TRBJ2-1; D may be TRBD1 (5 bases). The germline V and J ends were trimmed by 0 bases and 7 bases, with 8 bases remaining between them. This CDR3 has 13 residues. Germline-derived CDR1 and CDR2 are SGHDT and YYEEEE. The CDR3 bases that were read are TGTGCCAGCAGCTTGGGGCAGGGAAATGAG. The encoded protein is CASSLGQGNE. The CDR3 in its entirety is CASSLGQGNEQFF.

Note on this clone: The CDR3 end is not reached by the read, which stops 3 residues before it; the germline J gene fills it in. The genes are TRBV29-1 and TRBJ2-4, with 7 bases fitting TRBD2. Germline V CDR1 and CDR2: SQVTM, ANQGSEA. The CDR3 loop spans 13 amino acids. The CDR3 DNA, read in part, is TGCAGCGTCAAAAGCGGGGACTTCCAGAGT. This encodes CSVKSGDFQS. From start to end, the CDR3 is CSVKSGDFQSQYF. The complete variable domain, with remaining parts taken from reference TRBV29-1 and TRBJ2-4, reads SAVISQKPSRDICQRGTSLTIQCQVDSQVTMMFWYRQQPGQSLTLIATANQGSEATYESGFVIDKFPISRPNLTFSTLTVSNMSPEDSSIYLCSVKSGDFQSQYFGAGTRLSVL.

As concerns this clone: The read terminates 3 residues before the CDR3 end, so the remaining end is supplied by the germline J gene. The chain has TRBV3-1 (or the pseudogene TRBV3-2) and TRBJ2-5; no clear D. The CDR3 length is 14 residues. The germline gives CDR1 LGHDT, CDR2 YNNKEL (reference sequence). Trimming shortened V by 0 bases and J by 5 bases, and 10 bases separated the two germline ends. This CDR3 is CASSQETGRETQYF. The CDR3 bases that were read are TGTGCCAGCAGCCAAGAGACGGGTAGGGAGACC.

With respect to this clone: The CDR3 goes on 3 residues after the read ends, and that part is filled in from the germline J gene. The chain links TRBV12-3 or TRBV12-4 to TRBJ2-7; perhaps TRBD2 as D (5 bases). The CDR3 has 14 amino acids. Trimming took off 6 bases at V and 4 bases at J, with 16 bases between the two ends. The sequenced part of the CDR3 DNA is TGTGCCAGCAGGTCCACTACTAGTCCGTACGAG. The encoded protein is CASRSTTSPYE. The CDR3 reads in full as CASRSTTSPYEQYF.

A word on this clone: The missing CDR3 end, 3 residues past where the read stops, is filled in from the germline J gene. Other DNA sequences in the same sample also yield this CDR3. The chain couples TRBV7-9 to TRBJ1-1; maybe TRBD1 (5 bases). The CDR3 consists of 15 residues. Trimming took 5 bases from V and 1 from J, leaving 14 bases between them. The germline V gene encodes CDR1 SEHNR and CDR2 FQNEAQ (reference sequence). The sequenced CDR3 bases are TGTGCCAGCAGCCTGGAGGGACTTCAGAACACTGAA. Translation: CASSLEGLQNTE. From start to end, the CDR3 is CASSLEGLQNTEAFF.

On this clone itself: The DNA ends 3 residues before the CDR3 does, and the rest of the CDR3 is filled in from the germline J gene. The chain carries TRBV2 and TRBJ1-2, with unresolved D. Germline V CDR1 and CDR2: SNHLY, FYNNEI. The CDR3 sequence is 14 residues long. Incomplete CDR3 DNA: TGTGCCAGCAGTGTTAATGTCTTCCCCTACGAC. This encodes CASSVNVFPYD. The full CDR3 sequence reads CASSVNVFPYDYTF.

CDR3 bases read: TGCAGCGCCCTCCCCCCCTCGGGACAGGGGGTCGAGACG. This encodes CSALPPSGQGVET. The CDR3 in its entirety is CSALPPSGQGVETQYF. The chain joins TRBV29-1 to TRBJ2-3, with 11 bases aligning to TRBD1. The CDR3 end falls 3 residues outside the read, so it is completed with the germline J gene. This CDR3 is 16 amino acids long. Germline V lookup: CDR1 SQVTM, CDR2 ANQGSEA.

For this clone: The read stops 3 residues short of the end of the CDR3; the missing end is completed from the germline J gene. The chain has TRBV7-8 and TRBJ2-6; D possibly corresponds to TRBD1 (5 bases). The CDR3 consists of 16 residues. The germline CDR1 and CDR2 sequences are SGHVS and FQNEAQ. V was cut by 0 bases and J by 4 bases, with 10 bases left in between. Partial CDR3 DNA: TGTGCCAGCAGCTTAGCGGGGCTTGGGGGGGCCAACGTC. It encodes CASSLAGLGGANV. The full CDR3 is CASSLAGLGGANVLTF.

As for this clone: The read gets to within 3 residues of the CDR3 end, and the germline J gene fills in the rest. The rearrangement joins TRBV7-9 to TRBJ1-1; D is undetermined. Germline assignment: CDR1 SEHNR and CDR2 FQNEAQ (reference sequence). V was cut by 3 bases and J by 6 bases, with 14 bases left in between. The CDR3 is 14 amino acids. The CDR3 sequence is CASSLTGLDSEAFF. CDR3 DNA (partial): TGTGCCAGCAGCTTGACGGGTCTTGACTCTGAA.

In regard to this clone: The sequence runs out 3 residues before the end of the CDR3; the remainder is reconstructed from the germline J gene. J is TRBJ1-2 and V is TRBV18, with D hard to call. The CDR3 totals 15 residues. Germline CDR1 and CDR2: KGHSH and LQKENI. CDR3 residues: CASSLSADIYNDYTF. Incomplete CDR3 DNA: TGTGCCAGCTCACTTTCCGCGGATATATACAATGAC. The full variable domain, rest sourced from reference TRBV18 and TRBJ1-2, is NAGVMQNPRHLVRRRGQEARLRCSPMKGHSHVYWYRQLPEEGLKFMVYLQKENIIDESGMPKERFSAEFPKEGPSILRIQQVVRGDSAAYFCASSLSADIYNDYTFGSGTRLTVV.

Worth noting for this clone: The CDR3 is cut off 3 residues early in the read; its end comes from the germline J gene. V usage is TRBV11-3 and J usage is TRBJ2-2, with D unresolved. The V and J ends lost 3 bases and 4 bases respectively, with 9 bases between them. CDR3 length: 14 residues. The V gene's germline CDR1 is SGHNT and CDR2 YENEEA. The CDR3 here is CASSFFSVTGELFF. Incomplete CDR3 DNA: TGTGCCAGCAGCTTCTTTTCTGTCACCGGGGAG.

CDR3 residues: CASSTSQRDDNEQFF. The sequenced part of the CDR3 DNA is TGTGCCAGCAGTACCTCACAGCGGGACGATAATGAG. The chain has TRBV27 and TRBJ2-1; TRBD2 agrees at 7 bases. The observed sequence ends 3 residues before the CDR3 terminus, with the missing tail filled in from the germline J gene. Germline V gene sequence: CDR1 MNHEY, CDR2 SMNVEV (reference sequence). This CDR3 has 15 residues. Trimming cost V 5 bases and J 7 bases; bases outside gene matches: 11.